The T cell receptor beta chain described here comes from a study of cytomegalovirus exposure and HLA in healthy donors. Researchers ran the PCR with 60 Vbeta and 13 Jbeta primers. The protocol was immunoSEQ multiplex PCR, while the TCRdb copy is restricted to in-frame clones and leaves out a portion. The sample includes 150,000 to 200,000 clones, more than 65% of them seen just once. This clone was seen once. Its antigen remains unidentified. The CDR3 is made up of 13 amino acids. Germline CDR1 is SGHRS and CDR2 is YFSETQ. V lost 8 bases and J lost 0, with 9 bases in between. Study-level findings and limits: CMV serostatus was the sole immune exposure data available.

The J gene is TRBJ2-1, the V gene TRBV5-1; D unclear. This clonotype was obtained from a man aged 50-60 years in good health and CMV-seropositive. The material sequenced was PBMCs. The CDR3 DNA is TGCGCCAGTTCCGATAGCTCCTACAATGAGCAGTTCTTC. Its translation is CASSDSSYNEQFF.